This entry lists 20 T cell receptor beta chains sequenced from one sample in a study of memory B cells and T cells in multiple sclerosis. Their specific antigens are unknown. The assay was immunoSEQ multiplex PCR, and TCRdb's table has in-frame clones only and misses some. Of 46,000 or so clones listed, over 70% are singletons. Separate sequencing covered autoproliferating (CFSE-dim) and non-proliferating (CFSE-high) T cells from stimulus-free culture. Roughly 4.8x10^7 CFSE-labeled PBMCs were cultured around 7 days unstimulated, then replicate wells were pooled. Sequencing was carried out using PBMCs from blood kept in culture. These receptors were obtained from a human donor with multiple sclerosis.

V and J are TRBV7-2 and TRBJ1-2; TRBD1 agrees at 8 bases. This CDR3 has 14 amino acids. Per germline, CDR1 SGHTA and CDR2 FQGNSA. Trimming cost V 4 bases and J 2 bases; bases outside gene matches: 3. The CDR3 loop reads CASSYTGGNYGYTF. The CDR3 DNA reads as TGTGCCAGCAGCTACACAGGGGGAAACTATGGCTACACCTTC.

This clone was seen a handful of times. The same CDR3 arises from other DNA sequences in this sample as well. This chain joins TRBV18 and TRBJ1-2; the D is unclear. The CDR3 spans 13 residues. CDR1 KGHSH and CDR2 LQKENI come from the germline V gene. V was cut by 3 bases and J by 3 bases, with 8 bases left in between. The CDR3 nucleotides read TGTGCCAGCTCACCGGAGACGGACTATGGCTACACCTTC. The encoded protein is CASSPETDYGYTF.

The chain links TRBV7-2 to TRBJ2-5; the D is unclear. There are 14 residues in the CDR3. Germline loops: CDR1 SGHTA, CDR2 FQGNSA. Between the trimmed V and J ends, which lost 0 bases and 1 base, there was a span of 6 bases. The DNA for the CDR3 is TGTGCCAGCAGCTTAGCTTACATCCAAGAGACCCAGTACTTC. Translated: CASSLAYIQETQYF.

The chain has TRBV27 and TRBJ2-3; the match to TRBD2 covers 11 bases. The CDR3 is 17 residues long. V was clipped by 5 bases and J by 6 bases; unmatched bases: 13. From germline, CDR1 is MNHEY and CDR2 SMNVEV (reference sequence). The CDR3 DNA reads TGTGCCAGCAGTCCCGGGGGACTAGCGGACCCATCGGATACGCAGTATTTT. Translating gives CASSPGGLADPSDTQYF.

The chain recombines TRBV11-2 with TRBJ2-3; a weak D match, TRBD1 (5 bases). The CDR3 length is 14 residues. Germline lookup yields CDR1 SGHAT and CDR2 FQNNGV. Trimming left V 5 bases short and J 3 bases short, with 12 bases between. The CDR3 spells CASSPGQTTDTQYF. The CDR3 coding sequence is TGTGCCAGCAGCCCCGGACAAACGACAGATACGCAGTATTTT. Full variable domain (remainder filled in from reference TRBV11-2 and TRBJ2-3): EAGVAQSPRYKIIEKRQSVAFWCNPISGHATLYWYQQILGQGPKLLIQFQNNGVVDDSQLPKDRFSAERLKGVDSTLKIQPAKLEDSAVYLCASSPGQTTDTQYFGPGTRLTVL.

This chain links TRBV9 with TRBJ2-7; weak D call: TRBD2 (5 bases). The CDR3 totals 14 residues. V was cut by 4 bases and J by 2 bases, with 13 bases left in between. Germline CDR1 SGDLS, CDR2 YYNGEE. The CDR3 loop reads CASSPRRGAYEQYF. CDR3 coding DNA: TGTGCCAGCAGCCCCCGTCGGGGAGCCTACGAGCAGTACTTC.

This chain joins TRBV29-1 and TRBJ1-1; TRBD1 is a possible D gene (5 bases). V was shortened by 4 bases and J by 11 bases, with 29 bases between the two germline ends. The CDR3 runs to 16 residues. Germline loops: CDR1 SQVTM, CDR2 ANQGSEA. The CDR3: CSVGSSWGAGSALAFF. In DNA form, the CDR3 reads TGCAGCGTTGGATCAAGCTGGGGCGCTGGGTCGGCGTTGGCTTTCTTT.

This clone has just a few counts. The CDR3 reads CASSLYHTNQPQHF. CDR3 in DNA: TGTGCCAGCAGCTTGTATCATACTAATCAGCCCCAGCATTTT. This chain joins TRBV5-6 and TRBJ1-5; no clear D. The germline CDR1 and CDR2 sequences are SGHDT and YYEEEE. The CDR3 covers 14 residues. The ends were cut back, 1 base at V and 4 bases at J, with 9 bases in the middle. The full variable domain, completed using reference TRBV5-6 and TRBJ1-5, is DAGVTQSPTHLIKTRGQQVTLRCSPKSGHDTVSWYQQALGQGPQFIFQYYEEEERQRGNFPDRFSGHQFPNYSSELNVNALLLGDSALYLCASSLYHTNQPQHFGDGTRLSIL.

The V call is TRBV7-6, the J call TRBJ1-5; D not resolved. The CDR3 covers 14 residues. V was shortened by 5 bases and J by 2 bases, with 10 bases between the two germline ends. CDR1 is SGHVS, CDR2 FNYEAQ, per germline. CDR3 in amino acids: CASSRREGNQPQHF. Written as DNA, the CDR3 is TGTGCCAGCAGCCGTAGGGAAGGCAATCAGCCCCAGCATTTT.

This clone was seen a single time. The chain joins TRBV10-3 to TRBJ2-5, with 11 bases identical to TRBD2. The J segment lost 5 bases and the V segment lost 11 bases, leaving 10 bases of the junction unmatched. The CDR3 runs to 14 residues. The germline CDR1 and CDR2 sequences are ENHRY and SYGVKD. Here the CDR3 DNA reads TGTGCCGCCAGCGTAGCGGGGGGGGAGGAGACCCAGTACTTC. Protein sequence: CAASVAGGEETQYF.

This clone was observed a single time. J is TRBJ1-1 and V is TRBV6-5, with D hard to call. CDR1 and CDR2 (germline): MNHEY, SVGAGI. The CDR3 spans 13 residues. V was trimmed by 6 bases and J by 8 bases, leaving 16 bases between them. This CDR3 is CASSPENWKEAFF. The CDR3 DNA reads TGTGCCAGCAGCCCCGAAAATTGGAAGGAAGCTTTCTTT.

About this clone: Other DNA sequences from this sample encode an identical CDR3 as well. The chain combines TRBV7-6 with TRBJ1-6; no clear D. Germline assignment: CDR1 SGHVS and CDR2 FNYEAQ. The CDR3 is made up of 14 amino acids. Trimming took 1 base from V and 7 from J, leaving 8 bases between them. CDR3 sequence reads: CASSLEGLNSPLHF. The CDR3 DNA is TGTGCCAGCAGCTTAGAAGGGTTGAATTCACCCCTCCACTTT. The entire variable domain, with the rest obtained from reference TRBV7-6 and TRBJ1-6, is as follows: GAGVSQSPRYKVTKRGQDVALRCDPISGHVSLYWYRQALGQGPEFLTYFNYEAQQDKSGLPNDRFSAERPEGSISTLTIQRTEQRDSAMYRCASSLEGLNSPLHFGNGTRLTVT.

This chain joins TRBV5-8 and TRBJ1-4, with a tentative D call TRBD1 (5 bases). This CDR3 spans 15 amino acids. CDR1 and CDR2 (germline): SGHTS, YDEGEE. Between the trimmed V and J ends, which lost 1 base and 6 bases, there was a span of 13 bases. CDR3 nucleotides: TGTGCCAGCAGCTTGACCGGGACGGTTGATGAAAAACTGTTTTTT. Its protein product is CASSLTGTVDEKLFF.

The chain recombines TRBV15 with TRBJ2-7; either TRBD1 or TRBD2 may fit D (5 bases each). V lost 3 bases to trimming and J lost 0 bases, with 9 bases between them. This CDR3 contains 14 residues. Germline lookup yields CDR1 LNHNV and CDR2 YYDKDF (reference sequence). In DNA form, the CDR3 reads TGTGCCACCAGCAGGGGGGTCCCCTCCTACGAGCAGTACTTC. Translating gives CATSRGVPSYEQYF.

The V and J genes are TRBV11-2 and TRBJ2-7; D gene ambiguous. From germline, CDR1 is SGHAT and CDR2 FQNNGV. Trimming left V 3 bases short and J 0 bases short, with 6 bases between. The CDR3 spans 13 residues. This CDR3 is CASSFVGSYEQYF. CDR3 DNA sequence: TGTGCCAGCAGCTTCGTAGGCTCCTACGAGCAGTACTTC.

The rearrangement uses TRBV5-1 and TRBJ1-4; D not resolved. Deletions cut 4 bases from V and 8 bases from J, with 21 bases between. CDR1 is SGHRS and CDR2 is YFSETQ in the germline V gene. The CDR3 sequence is 16 residues long. CDR3 loop: CASSVGTTHGAEKLFF. The CDR3, as DNA: TGCGCCAGCAGCGTTGGCACGACCCACGGAGCGGAAAAACTGTTTTTT.

This clone appeared once. The chain is built from TRBV6-6 and TRBJ1-5, with 7 bases identical to TRBD1. The germline V gene has CDR1 MNHNY and CDR2 SVGAGI (reference sequence). The length of the CDR3 is 16 residues. Trimming took 6 bases from V and 2 from J; bases not matched to a gene: 10. The CDR3 loop reads CASSPKQGQGNQPQHF. DNA for the CDR3: TGTGCCAGCAGCCCCAAACAGGGGCAGGGCAATCAGCCCCAGCATTTT.

The count of this clone is one. The chain couples TRBV19 to TRBJ1-6; D uncertain. Per the germline V gene, CDR1 is LNHDA and CDR2 is SQIVND (reference sequence). This CDR3 is 13 amino acids long. Trimming took off 3 bases at V and 5 bases at J, with 5 bases between the two ends. The CDR3 here is CASSIGNNSPLHF. The CDR3 nucleotides are TGTGCCAGTAGTATCGGGAATAATTCACCCCTCCACTTT.

The chain employs TRBV19 and TRBJ1-6; D gene ambiguous. The length of the CDR3 is 15 residues. The V end lost 7 bases, the J end lost 7 bases, and 17 bases lay between the germline ends. Germline CDR1 LNHDA, CDR2 SQIVND (reference sequence). This CDR3 is CASTLYLGGNSPLHF. The CDR3 coding sequence is TGTGCCAGTACTCTGTACCTTGGAGGGAATTCACCCCTCCACTTT.

In the case of this clone: The missing conserved phenylalanine or tryptophan at the end of this CDR3 makes a read error likely. The DNA is omitted, as the CDR3 cannot be located on it reliably, and the CDR3 follows TCRdb's listing. The chain uses TRBV12-2 and TRBJ1-2; the D call in the table, TRBD1, was not verified against the DNA. TRBV12-2 is shown as a pseudogene. The CDR3 is 9 residues long, counting both termini. The CDR3 sequence: CASRPGVII.